Listed here are 15 T cell receptor beta chains from one sample, sequenced in a study of blood T cell repertoires in COVID-19. The data were produced by immunoSEQ multiplex PCR, yet TCRdb's version contains in-frame clones alone and is incomplete. The table lists roughly 68,000 clones, approximately 81% of them singletons. Sequenced input: peripheral blood. The receptors were sampled from a man aged 45-65 years with active COVID-19.

This clone was observed a single time. The chain couples TRBV7-7 to TRBJ2-6; tentative D call: TRBD2 (5 bases). This CDR3 contains 16 residues. CDR1 is SSHAT, CDR2 FNYEAQ, per germline (reference sequence). V was trimmed by 5 bases and J by 2 bases, leaving 13 bases between them. CDR3: CASSNGLAPGANVLTF. In DNA, the CDR3 is TGTGCCAGCAGCAACGGACTCGCTCCTGGGGCCAACGTCCTGACTTTC. Based on the CDR3 plus reference TRBV7-7 and TRBJ2-6, the full variable domain is GAGVSQSPRYKVTKRGQDVTLRCDPISSHATLYWYQQALGQGPEFLTYFNYEAQPDKSGLPSDRFSAERPEGSISTLTIQRTEQRDSAMYRCASSNGLAPGANVLTFGAGSRLTVL.

V gene TRBV19 combines with J gene TRBJ2-2; tentative D call: TRBD2 (5 bases). Trimming removed 7 bases from V and 2 bases from J, with 29 bases in between. The CDR3 sequence is 20 residues long. The V gene's germline CDR1 is LNHDA and CDR2 SQIVND (reference sequence). CDR3 in DNA: TGTGCCAGTATGGCACTTAAGGGAACTAGAGGACTTTTCAACACCGGGGAGCTGTTTTTT. Its translation is CASMALKGTRGLFNTGELFF.

V usage is TRBV5-1 and J usage is TRBJ2-5; D is unclear. V lost 2 bases and J lost 2, with 10 bases in between. CDR3 size: 14 residues. Germline V gives CDR1 SGHRS, CDR2 YFSETQ. For the CDR3, the DNA is TGCGCCAGCAGCTTTGCACTCACGCAAGAGACCCAGTACTTC. Translating gives CASSFALTQETQYF. Full variable domain (rest looked up from reference TRBV5-1 and TRBJ2-5): KAGVTQTPRYLIKTRGQQVTLSCSPISGHRSVSWYQQTPGQGLQFLFEYFSETQRNKGNFPGRFSGRQFSNSRSEMNVSTLELGDSALYLCASSFALTQETQYFGPGTRLLVL.

CDR3 amino acids: CASSRPPGGSSYEQYF. The DNA of the CDR3 is TGCGCCAGCAGTCGACCCCCGGGGGGGAGCTCCTACGAGCAGTACTTC. The gene calls are TRBV23-1 and TRBJ2-7; 8 nucleotides line up with TRBD2. TRBV23-1 is reported as an ORF; its role is uncertain. With V trimmed by 4 bases and J by 0 bases, 8 bases remained unmatched. This CDR3 spans 16 amino acids.

The V call is TRBV19, the J call TRBJ2-3; 7 nucleotides align to TRBD2. Germline V gives CDR1 LNHDA, CDR2 SQIVND (reference sequence). The CDR3 is 13 amino acids. Trimming took 6 bases from V and 2 from J; bases not matched to a gene: 2. CDR3 bases: TGTGCCAGTAGCGGGGGGAACACAGATACGCAGTATTTT. Its protein is CASSGGNTDTQYF. Full variable domain (missing parts from reference TRBV19 and TRBJ2-3): DGGITQSPKYLFRKEGQNVTLSCEQNLNHDAMYWYRQDPGQGLRLIYYSQIVNDFQKGDIAEGYSVSREKKESFPLTVTSAQKNPTAFYLCASSGGNTDTQYFGPGTRLTVL.

The V and J genes are TRBV14 and TRBJ1-5; D might be TRBD1 (6 bases). V lost 5 bases and J 0 bases, leaving 14 bases between the germline ends. The CDR3 loop spans 16 amino acids. Germline-derived CDR1 and CDR2 are SGHDN and FVKESK. The CDR3 sequence is CASSTRDTRSNQPQHF. The DNA for the CDR3 is TGTGCCAGCAGCACCCGGGACACCCGTAGCAATCAGCCCCAGCATTTT.

The chain joins TRBV4-3 to TRBJ1-2; TRBD1 agrees at 7 bases. In germline, CDR1 is LGHNA, CDR2 YSLEER. This CDR3 spans 15 amino acids. The V segment lost 5 bases and the J segment 5 bases; nucleotides outside the gene matches: 11. CDR3 amino acids: CASSAQTGAGYGYTF. Written as DNA, the CDR3 is TGCGCCAGCAGCGCCCAAACAGGGGCGGGGTATGGCTACACCTTC.

This clone was observed a handful of times. The rearrangement uses TRBV5-1 and TRBJ2-7, with 7 positions matching TRBD2. After removal of 3 bases from V and 4 bases from J, the junction contained 7 bases not matched to a gene. CDR1 and CDR2 (germline): SGHRS, YFSETQ. The CDR3 runs 14 residues. The CDR3 DNA sequence: TGCGCCAGCAGCTACCTGGCGGGGGAGTACGAGCAGTACTTC. Translated, it gives CASSYLAGEYEQYF.

This clone came up once. This chain joins TRBV5-1 and TRBJ2-3; perhaps TRBD2 as D (5 bases). The CDR3 has 14 residues. Trimming cost V 3 bases and J 6 bases, with 14 bases left between them. Germline V gene data show CDR1 as SGHRS and CDR2 as YFSETQ. The CDR3 sequence is CASSWTEGSDTQYF. Written as DNA, the CDR3 is TGCGCCAGCAGCTGGACTGAGGGTTCGGATACGCAGTATTTT.

V is TRBV20-1 and J is TRBJ1-6; 8 bases are a match to TRBD1. Germline lookup yields CDR1 DFQATT and CDR2 SNEGSKA (reference sequence). Trimming removed 3 bases from V and 8 bases from J; junction bases left unmatched: 9. This CDR3 region has 15 residues. The CDR3 here is CSASETGGIDSPLHF. For the CDR3, the DNA is TGCAGTGCTAGTGAAACAGGGGGTATAGATTCACCCCTCCACTTT.

The chain has TRBV5-1 and TRBJ1-2; D is undetermined. V was trimmed by 4 bases and J by 4 bases, leaving 14 bases between them. Germline values: CDR1 SGHRS, CDR2 YFSETQ. The CDR3 covers 14 residues. The CDR3 sequence is CASSLIGSGYGYTF. CDR3 bases: TGCGCCAGCAGCCTGATTGGCAGCGGCTATGGCTACACCTTC. Together with reference TRBV5-1 and TRBJ1-2, the CDR3 gives the full variable domain: KAGVTQTPRYLIKTRGQQVTLSCSPISGHRSVSWYQQTPGQGLQFLFEYFSETQRNKGNFPGRFSGRQFSNSRSEMNVSTLELGDSALYLCASSLIGSGYGYTFGSGTRLTVV.

The chain joins TRBV5-1 to TRBJ2-1; 9 bases line up with TRBD1. Germline CDR1 is SGHRS and CDR2 is YFSETQ. This CDR3 has 15 residues. V shed 2 bases, J shed 9 bases, and the junction held 9 bases outside the gene matches. The DNA for the CDR3 is TGCGCCAGCAGCTTAGCGGGACAGGGTAGAGGTGAGCAGTTCTTC. As protein: CASSLAGQGRGEQFF. Full variable domain (rest looked up from reference TRBV5-1 and TRBJ2-1): KAGVTQTPRYLIKTRGQQVTLSCSPISGHRSVSWYQQTPGQGLQFLFEYFSETQRNKGNFPGRFSGRQFSNSRSEMNVSTLELGDSALYLCASSLAGQGRGEQFFGPGTRLTVL.

The V gene is TRBV30, the J gene TRBJ2-2; D is possibly TRBD2 (5 bases). The CDR3 has 15 residues. CDR1 is GTSNPN, CDR2 SVGIG, per germline (reference sequence). Trimming cost V 1 base and J 5 bases, with 14 bases left between them. The CDR3 bases are TGTGCCTGGAGTGCGAGGGCTTATCCTACCGGGGAGCTGTTTTTT. Its translation is CAWSARAYPTGELFF.

This clone came up a few times. V is TRBV5-1 and J is TRBJ1-1, with TRBD1 matching over 8 bases. Germline trimming cut 5 bases from V and 4 bases from J; bases unmatched to any gene: 7. The V gene's germline CDR1 is SGHRS and CDR2 YFSETQ. CDR3 length: 14 residues. The CDR3 protein is CASSSQGASTEAFF. The CDR3, as DNA: TGCGCCAGCAGTTCTCAGGGGGCCAGCACTGAAGCTTTCTTT.

This clone turned up a few times. The rearrangement joins TRBV15 to TRBJ2-3, with 9 bases that match TRBD1. The CDR3 covers 15 residues. Per germline, CDR1 LNHNV and CDR2 YYDKDF (reference sequence). After removal of 7 bases from V and 6 bases from J, the junction contained 11 bases not matched to a gene. The CDR3 nucleotides read TGTGCCACCACGAGCCGGGACAGGGTGCTGGATACGCAGTATTTT. Protein sequence: CATTSRDRVLDTQYF.